The 15 T cell receptor beta chains given below trace back to one sample, sequenced in a study of blood T cell repertoires in COVID-19. The repertoire was sequenced with immunoSEQ multiplex PCR; TCRdb's copy has only in-frame clones and lacks some. The data show roughly 150,000 clones, 90% to 95% seen once. Sequenced: peripheral blood. The receptors here all came from a woman between 55 and 75 years old with COVID-19, enrolled during active disease.

CDR3 DNA sequence: TGTGCCAGCAGTGAGGGACAGGGAGGACTCACAGATACGCAGTATTTT. This sequence encodes CASSEGQGGLTDTQYF. The chain joins TRBV6-4 to TRBJ2-3, with TRBD1 identical over 9 bases. V lost 3 bases, J lost 2 bases, and 6 bases stayed unmatched. The CDR3 contains 16 residues. The V gene's germline CDR1 is MRHNA and CDR2 SNTAGT.

The V call is TRBV9, the J call TRBJ1-2; 10 bases agree with TRBD1. Trimming removed 4 bases from V and 2 bases from J; junction bases left unmatched: 8. CDR1 and CDR2 (germline): SGDLS, YYNGEE. This CDR3 has 16 residues. CDR3 in amino acids: CASSSSDRGTNYGYTF. The CDR3 DNA reads TGTGCCAGCAGCTCCTCGGACAGGGGGACCAACTATGGCTACACCTTC.

The chain couples TRBV15 to TRBJ1-3, with no clear D. Germline assignment: CDR1 LNHNV and CDR2 YYDKDF (reference sequence). The length of the CDR3 is 17 residues. Trimming took 0 bases from V and 0 from J, leaving 12 bases between them. CDR3 DNA: TGTGCCACCAGCAGAGATCTACAGCCTCTCTCTGGAAACACCATATATTTT. This sequence encodes CATSRDLQPLSGNTIYF.

This chain connects TRBV7-2 to TRBJ1-3, with no clear D. The CDR3 sequence is 17 residues long. V shed 1 base and J shed 0 bases, with 13 bases lying between them. CDR1 and CDR2 from the germline V gene are SGHTA and FQGNSA. The CDR3 is CASSLGPNQLSGNTIYF. In DNA, the CDR3 is TGTGCCAGCAGCTTAGGTCCCAACCAACTCTCTGGAAACACCATATATTTT.

This rearrangement joins TRBV7-3 to TRBJ2-2; 9 bases map to TRBD1. CDR3 length: 16 amino acids. CDR1 is SGHTA and CDR2 is FQGTGA in the germline V gene. V lost 3 bases to trimming and J lost 5 bases; unmatched junction nucleotides: 7. The CDR3 nucleotides read TGTGCCAGCAGCTTGAATCCGGGACAGGGAACCGGGGAGCTGTTTTTT. Its translation: CASSLNPGQGTGELFF.

This rearrangement joins TRBV5-1 to TRBJ2-3; D is uncertain. Trimming stripped 4 bases from V and 4 bases from J, with 4 bases between. The CDR3 length is 11 residues. From germline, CDR1 is SGHRS and CDR2 YFSETQ. The CDR3 spells CASSASDTQYF. The DNA of the CDR3 is TGCGCCAGCAGCGCGTCAGATACGCAGTATTTT.

This clone was counted once. The V gene is TRBV4-3, the J gene TRBJ2-2; the match to TRBD1 covers 9 bases. The CDR3 has 15 residues. The germline gives CDR1 LGHNA, CDR2 YSLEER. With V trimmed by 4 bases and J by 5 bases, 5 bases remained unmatched. The CDR3 nucleotides are TGCGCCAGCAGCCCGCGGGACAGGGCTACCGGGGAGCTGTTTTTT. Translated: CASSPRDRATGELFF.

The rearrangement links TRBV6-5 to TRBJ1-6; 10 bases match TRBD1. CDR3 length: 14 amino acids. Germline V lookup: CDR1 MNHEY, CDR2 SVGAGI. The junction had 2 bases not matched to a gene; V was cut back by 2 bases and J by 10 bases. The DNA of the CDR3 is TGTGCCAGCAGTTACGGGACAGGGGAGTCACCCCTCCACTTT. It encodes CASSYGTGESPLHF.

This clone has just one count. The CDR3 loop is CASSYRDSANEKLFF. The CDR3 bases are TGTGCCAGCAGCTACCGGGACAGTGCTAATGAAAAACTGTTTTTT. The chain employs TRBV13 and TRBJ1-4, with 7 bases matching TRBD1. The CDR3 runs to 15 residues. Germline-derived CDR1 and CDR2 are PRHDT and FYEKMQ (reference sequence). The V and J ends lost 4 bases and 3 bases, in that order; junction bases with no gene match: 5.

This clone was seen just once. The genes are TRBV25-1 and TRBJ2-1, with D possibly matching TRBD1 (6 bases). Per the germline V gene, CDR1 is MGHDK and CDR2 is SYGVNS. The CDR3 runs 14 residues. V was shortened by 2 bases and J by 4 bases, with 9 bases between the two germline ends. This chain's CDR3 is CASSELDRYNEQFF. The CDR3, as DNA: TGTGCCAGCAGTGAACTCGACAGGTACAATGAGCAGTTCTTC.

V usage is TRBV11-3 and J usage is TRBJ1-1; TRBD1 matches at 7 bases. V trimming: 5 bases; J trimming: 4 bases; junction bases outside the gene matches: 7. Germline CDR1 reads SGHNT; CDR2 reads YENEEA. CDR3 size: 14 residues. CDR3 in amino acids: CASSTRQGSTEAFF. The CDR3 DNA follows: TGTGCCAGCAGCACACGACAGGGAAGCACTGAAGCTTTCTTT.

The V call is TRBV6-1, the J call TRBJ1-1; maybe TRBD1 (5 bases). V was cut by 2 bases and J by 4 bases, with 17 bases left in between. There are 16 residues in the CDR3. Germline loops: CDR1 MNHNS, CDR2 SASEGT. The CDR3 sequence is CASSEFGRGLRTEAFF. The DNA for the CDR3 is TGTGCCAGCAGTGAATTCGGAAGGGGCCTGCGCACTGAAGCTTTCTTT.

The chain couples TRBV5-6 to TRBJ2-1, with D perhaps matching TRBD2 (7 bases). V lost 0 bases and J 10 bases, leaving 14 bases between the germline ends. CDR1 is SGHDT and CDR2 is YYEEEE in the germline V gene. The CDR3 contains 14 residues. The CDR3 loop reads CASSLVGGLREQFF. The CDR3 nucleotides are TGTGCCAGCAGCTTGGTCGGGGGGCTTCGGGAGCAGTTCTTC.

V usage is TRBV30 and J usage is TRBJ1-2; TRBD1 matches 8 bases. In germline, CDR1 is GTSNPN, CDR2 SVGIG (reference sequence). The CDR3 runs to 13 residues. V lost 8 bases to trimming and J lost 4 bases; unmatched junction nucleotides: 9. The CDR3 nucleotides are TGTGCCACATCGACAGGGGCGGCCTATGGCTACACCTTC. It yields the protein CATSTGAAYGYTF.

This clone was observed a few times. The J gene is TRBJ1-1, the V gene TRBV4-3; D uncertain. Germline V gene data show CDR1 as LGHNA and CDR2 as YSLEER. CDR3 size: 14 residues. With 1 base removed from V and 0 bases from J, the gap between germline ends came to 6 bases. The CDR3 protein is CASSQGTLNTEAFF. CDR3 nucleotides: TGCGCCAGCAGCCAAGGGACTTTGAACACTGAAGCTTTCTTT.